These 9 T cell receptor beta chains came from one sample sequenced in a study of molecular identifiers for immune sequencing clone quantification. TCRdb redid the calling of the PCR reads with MiXCR, one entry per CDR3 protein. Of a few hundred thousand distinct CDR3 sequences listed, under 25% are singletons. Sequencing used naive CD8+ T cells from blood, with Jurkat cell RNA spiked in. The subset here: FACS-sorted CD8+CD4-CCR7+CD45RA+ naive T cells. The origin of the receptors is a human donor in good health. Some libraries in this study had Jurkat cell RNA spiked in.

Concerning this clonotype: The CDR3 does not close with the conserved phenylalanine or tryptophan, likely indicating a read error. The chain combines TRBV13 with TRBJ2-3, with 10 bases fitting TRBD2. After removal of 2 bases from V and 4 bases from J, the junction contained 6 bases not matched to a gene. This CDR3 region has 16 residues. Germline V gene lookup returns CDR1 PRHDT and CDR2 FYEKMQ (reference sequence). The CDR3 region has the DNA TGTGCCAGCAGCTTAACAGCGGGGGGGCTCGCAGATACGCAGTATCTT. As protein: CASSLTAGGLADTQYL.

To note about this clonotype: Compared with germline, one end of the junction differs, possibly owing to a read error. The gene calls are TRBV7-9 and TRBJ2-7; TRBD2 is a possible D gene (5 bases). The germline CDR1 and CDR2 sequences are SEHNR and FQNEAQ (reference sequence). The CDR3 covers 15 residues. The CDR3 DNA is TGTGCCAGCAGCTTAGCGGAGGTTGGCGGCTACAAGCAGTACTTC. Translation: CASSLAEVGGYKQYF.

Turning to this clonotype: A much larger clone is a single base away; this may be a read error. The chain uses TRBV28 and TRBJ2-7, with TRBD2 as a possible D gene (6 bases). This CDR3 has 14 amino acids. V was clipped by 7 bases and J by 2 bases, with 15 bases between them. Looked up from germline, CDR1 is MDHEN and CDR2 is SYDVKM. CDR3: CASTSRGSPYEQYF. The CDR3, as DNA: TGTGCCAGCACCTCCCGGGGGAGCCCCTACGAGCAGTACTTC.

This clonotype was counted many times. The rearrangement joins TRBV28 to TRBJ2-3; 7 bases agree with TRBD2. The CDR3 is 17 residues long. J lost 0 bases, V lost 6 bases, and 12 bases had no gene match. The germline V gene has CDR1 MDHEN and CDR2 SYDVKM. The CDR3 region has the DNA TGTGCCAGCAGCCTTTCCCCGGGGCGGGGGAGCACAGATACGCAGTATTTT. Translated: CASSLSPGRGSTDTQYF.

This clonotype was seen more than once but under ten times. This chain connects TRBV18 to TRBJ2-3; a weak D match, TRBD1 (6 bases). Germline V gene lookup returns CDR1 KGHSH and CDR2 LQKENI. The CDR3 has 15 amino acids. V lost 3 bases to trimming and J lost 2 bases, with 12 bases between them. Here the CDR3 reads CASSPGTFYTDTQYF. CDR3 nucleotides: TGTGCCAGCTCACCGGGGACATTCTACACAGATACGCAGTATTTT.

Of note for this clonotype: This may arise from a read error, as a much more abundant clone is one base away. The V call is TRBV29-1, the J call TRBJ1-2; D gene ambiguous. In germline, CDR1 is SQVTM, CDR2 ANQGSEA. The CDR3 length is 12 residues. CDR3 protein: CSVAGNELGYAF. CDR3 DNA sequence: TGCAGCGTGGCCGGAAACGAGCTGGGCTACGCCTTC.

The rearrangement links TRBV12-3 or TRBV12-4 to TRBJ1-4, with D tentatively TRBD1 (5 bases). The CDR3 loop spans 17 amino acids. Trimming cost V 2 bases and J 11 bases, with 24 bases left between them. Here the CDR3 DNA reads TGTGCCAGCAGTTTAAGCGGGGCAGGCCTTTCGAGTGAGAAACTGTTTTTT. The encoded protein is CASSLSGAGLSSEKLFF.

This clonotype was counted many times. The chain uses TRBV11-2 and TRBJ2-1; D is ambiguous. CDR1 and CDR2 (germline): SGHAT, FQNNGV. V lost 2 bases to trimming and J lost 4 bases, with 3 bases between them. This CDR3 contains 12 residues. This CDR3 reads CASSLLYNEQFF. The DNA for the CDR3 is TGTGCCAGCAGCTTACTGTACAATGAGCAGTTCTTC.

As regards this clonotype: Because it lacks the conserved phenylalanine or tryptophan at the end, this CDR3 is likely a read error. V is TRBV19 and J is TRBJ2-4; maybe TRBD1 (6 bases). Germline CDR1 LNHDA, CDR2 SQIVND (reference sequence). The CDR3 sequence is 14 residues long. V shed 5 bases and J shed 1 base, with 9 bases lying between them. CDR3 protein: CASSDDRAKNIQYI. The CDR3 coding sequence is TGTGCCAGTAGTGACGACAGGGCCAAAAACATTCAGTACATC.